This T cell receptor beta chain was recovered during a study of identical twins. Each CDR3 protein gets one entry after TCRdb re-called the 5' RACE reads with MiXCR. Among more than 200,000 distinct CDR3 sequences listed, around 9.6% were seen once. The germline gives CDR1 DFQATT, CDR2 SNEGSKA (reference sequence). CDR3 length: 14 amino acids. V gave up 5 bases and J gave up 6 bases; unmatched junction bases: 6. The chain is built from TRBV20-1 and TRBJ2-2; 10 bases are shared with TRBD1. The sample was memory (CD45RO+) T cells sorted from blood. This clonotype was sampled from a woman aged 18-29 years in good health. CDR3 residues: CSAARQGAAGELFF. The CDR3 DNA reads as TGCAGTGCTGCCCGACAGGGGGCGGCCGGGGAGCTGTTTTTT.